These T cell receptor beta chains were read from a single sample in a study of blood T cell repertoires in COVID-19. Profiled with immunoSEQ multiplex PCR; TCRdb holds only in-frame clones, not every one. The table has about 180,000 clones, 80% to 90% seen once; the top ten hold approximately 10%. What was sequenced was peripheral blood. The receptors stem from a human donor with active or convalescent COVID-19. The donor label of this sample is uncertain. Each CDR3 is given with its conserved first and last residue. Some rows have no size entry. The others give once, few or many, or a class for an expanded clone.

v_call: TRBV12-3/TRBV12-4
clone_size: .
cdr3_aa: CASSEGLWELFF

v_call: TRBV11-2
clone_size: .
cdr3_aa: CASSPGSGTFQETQYF

v_call: TRBV27
clone_size: .
cdr3_aa: CASSFWGAEAFF

v_call: TRBV6-5
clone_size: .
cdr3_aa: CASSRWGQGSLGAFF

v_call: TRBV18
clone_size: few
cdr3_aa: CASSPMAGVANEQFF

v_call: TRBV6-6
clone_size: .
cdr3_aa: CASSETGVYGYTF

v_call: TRBV19
clone_size: .
cdr3_aa: CASKNPGGTNQPQHF

v_call: TRBV5-1
clone_size: many
cdr3_aa: CASSEASGGYEQYF

v_call: TRBV19
clone_size: .
cdr3_aa: CASSMAPSSGGQETQYF

v_call: TRBV6-5
clone_size: .
cdr3_aa: CASGDRGYGYTF

v_call: TRBV11-2
clone_size: .
cdr3_aa: CASSLDLGDEQFF

v_call: TRBV4-3
clone_size: .
cdr3_aa: CASSQPQGALISGANVLTF

v_call: TRBV2
clone_size: .
cdr3_aa: CASSDWVGLAGGESYNEQFF

v_call: TRBV29-1
clone_size: .
cdr3_aa: CSVEGASGDDLYEQYF

v_call: TRBV7-3
clone_size: .
cdr3_aa: CASSLGADRSNEQFF

v_call: TRBV6-4
clone_size: once
cdr3_aa: CASSERAGDTGELFF

v_call: TRBV6-1
clone_size: .
cdr3_aa: CASSEWDRREAFF

v_call: TRBV4-2
clone_size: .
cdr3_aa: CASSLGGLGANVLTF

v_call: TRBV20-1
clone_size: .
cdr3_aa: CSASSGGGNEQFF

v_call: TRBV7-2
clone_size: .
cdr3_aa: CASSLAGGGATNEKLFF

v_call: TRBV11-2
clone_size: .
cdr3_aa: CASSLGGGSMNTQYF

v_call: TRBV2
clone_size: .
cdr3_aa: CASSGERSGDGYTF

v_call: TRBV27
clone_size: .
cdr3_aa: CASRESGRRTYNEQFF

v_call: TRBV28
clone_size: .
cdr3_aa: CASSFWGERSAAKETQYF

v_call: TRBV7-9
clone_size: .
cdr3_aa: CASSRSNTEAFF

v_call: TRBV7-6
clone_size: .
cdr3_aa: CASSLSILAGVRANEQFF

v_call: TRBV4-2
clone_size: .
cdr3_aa: CASRVDSSYNSPLHF

v_call: TRBV6-6
clone_size: once
cdr3_aa: CASSPLYEQYF

v_call: TRBV19
clone_size: .
cdr3_aa: CASSIEWSGMWNNSPLHF

v_call: TRBV29-1
clone_size: .
cdr3_aa: CSAAQGNTEAFF

v_call: TRBV28
clone_size: .
cdr3_aa: CASSFLGGSTNQPQHF

v_call: TRBV28
clone_size: .
cdr3_aa: CASTGIEETQYF

v_call: TRBV7-9
clone_size: .
cdr3_aa: CASSLDDRYGYTF

v_call: TRBV18
clone_size: .
cdr3_aa: CASSPKGAGGNQPQHF

v_call: TRBV9
clone_size: .
cdr3_aa: CASSVAVAKGQGFPGANVLTF

v_call: TRBV5-1
clone_size: .
cdr3_aa: CASSGWTGNVEAFF

v_call: TRBV10-2
clone_size: .
cdr3_aa: CASSVLVRGSEQYF

v_call: TRBV6-5
clone_size: .
cdr3_aa: CASSYSGGGYGYTF

v_call: TRBV3-1/TRBV3-2
clone_size: .
cdr3_aa: CASSQNLAKEQFF

v_call: TRBV6-1
clone_size: .
cdr3_aa: CASSDELSNTGELFF

v_call: TRBV29-1
clone_size: once
cdr3_aa: CSASRGVQETQYF

v_call: TRBV4-2
clone_size: .
cdr3_aa: CASSQGGPTDTQYF

v_call: TRBV4-1
clone_size: .
cdr3_aa: CASSQASRGPAAGYTF

v_call: TRBV10-3
clone_size: .
cdr3_aa: CAISESAGPSSGNTIYF